A selection of T cell receptor beta chains follows, all from one sample in a study of monozygotic twins with inflammatory bowel disease. From its re-call of the 5' RACE reads, TCRdb lists each CDR3 protein once, without DNA. This table holds a few hundred thousand distinct CDR3 sequences. The specimen sequenced was blood. These receptors came from a human donor with ulcerative colitis or Crohn's disease, or a healthy co-twin of an affected twin (not recorded which). Both conserved end residues are part of each CDR3. Rows may omit the clone size; those that give it use once, few, many or a size class.

clone_size j_call v_call cdr3_aa
- TRBJ2-5 TRBV5-1 CASSFGGNLETQYF
- TRBJ1-1 TRBV10-2 CASSEPGTGRGTEAFF
- TRBJ2-2 TRBV18 CASSPPRTSNTGELFF
- TRBJ1-2 TRBV5-1 CASSPRTGGYGYTF
- TRBJ1-4 TRBV4-2 CASSPRPRSHGTNEKLFF
- TRBJ1-2 TRBV7-9 CASSLTGTGVIGYTF
- TRBJ1-1 TRBV4-1 CASSQGVTMNTEAFF
- TRBJ2-3 TRBV7-6 CASSLRTSGTDTQYF
- TRBJ1-2 TRBV7-9 CASSAGTHYGYTF
- TRBJ2-7 TRBV6-5 CASSYRTGPGVEQYF
- TRBJ2-3 TRBV7-9 CASSLRQSRSDTQYF
- TRBJ2-2 TRBV5-1 CASSFGGQTGELFF
- TRBJ2-2 TRBV3-1 CASSRHTNTGELFF
- TRBJ1-1 TRBV20-1 CSARQDRNTEAFF
- TRBJ2-4 TRBV4-3 CASSHRTGEDIQYF
- TRBJ2-7 TRBV4-2 CASSQEGRGGYEQYF
- TRBJ1-4 TRBV18 CASSPYKFATNEKLFF
- TRBJ1-2 TRBV9 CASSVGRGGGLWNYGYTF
- TRBJ1-5 TRBV7-2 CASSLSSRNQPQHF
- TRBJ1-2 TRBV7-9 CASTPPDRGFDFGYTF
- TRBJ2-5 TRBV6-2/TRBV6-3 CASSYSRGARGGRETQYF
- TRBJ1-5 TRBV20-1 CSAARDRGNQPQHF
- TRBJ2-6 TRBV19 CASIGLRGRGSGANVLTF
- TRBJ2-4 TRBV7-9 CASSGHVGKNIQYF
- TRBJ1-1 TRBV12-3/TRBV12-4 CASSQTGQGSTEAFF
- TRBJ1-1 TRBV2 CASSTMEGDTPNFF
- TRBJ2-1 TRBV29-1 CSVEGGLAGNDYYNEQFF
- TRBJ1-5 TRBV20-1 CSARDPGTGGNQPQHF
- TRBJ1-2 TRBV6-2/TRBV6-3 CASSYPTSSGNYGYTF
- TRBJ2-3 TRBV5-1 CASIAGGGTDTQYF
- TRBJ2-7 TRBV19 CASSYSGVIAYEQYF
- TRBJ1-2 TRBV20-1 CSASPKVSGYTF
- TRBJ2-3 TRBV27 CASRRGTSGTDTQYF
- TRBJ2-3 TRBV12-3/TRBV12-4 CASRATVSTDTQYF
- TRBJ2-5 TRBV7-2 CASSLAPGQETQYF
- TRBJ1-5 TRBV6-5 CASSLYRVRQPQHF
- TRBJ2-2 TRBV12-3/TRBV12-4 CASSFRLAGTTGELFF
- TRBJ2-5 TRBV11-2 CASSFRRFCGTGIVETQYF
- TRBJ1-1 TRBV11-2 CASSFFPGQDRLMNTEAFF
- TRBJ1-1 TRBV27 CASSPRTRGSLATEAFF
- TRBJ1-5 TRBV18 CASSPQQGAAGNQPQHF
- TRBJ2-1 TRBV24-1 CAASLGQGVYNEQFF
- TRBJ1-1 TRBV5-5 CASTKVENTEAFF
medium-sized TRBJ1-1 TRBV6-5 CASRLREGLRAFF
- TRBJ1-1 TRBV5-1 CASSRRRGEGTEAFF
- TRBJ1-2 TRBV11-2 CASSLAQLGGYTF
- TRBJ2-3 TRBV6-1 CASNPQGAIDTQYF
- TRBJ1-2 TRBV12-3/TRBV12-4 CASSLVLGTRRGGYTF
- TRBJ2-1 TRBV7-6 CASSLVLAGGLNEQFF
- TRBJ2-4 TRBV19 CASSDSDLAKNIQYF
- TRBJ2-7 TRBV3-1 CASSDTTRGKSYEQYF
- TRBJ2-2 TRBV7-3 CASSSGQGITGELFF
- TRBJ1-5 TRBV5-6 CASSLGRVYSNQPQHF
- TRBJ2-1 TRBV20-1 CSAPVSSYNEQFF
- TRBJ2-7 TRBV6-5 CASSFSDRGYEQYF